Below, 22 T cell receptor beta chains from the same sample are listed, as sequenced in a study of shared clonotypes between healthy human individuals. Assay used: immunoSEQ multiplex PCR; TCRdb lists only in-frame clones, some missing. This table has around 330,000 clones, over 65% appearing once. Source material: memory CD4+ T cells sorted from blood. Subset specified: CD45RA-negative fraction. The receptors come from a man aged 25 to 40 in good health.

The V gene is TRBV5-1, the J gene TRBJ2-7; no definite D call. The CDR3 totals 16 residues. Germline V lookup: CDR1 SGHRS, CDR2 YFSETQ. The V end was cut by 1 base, the J end by 4 bases, with 18 bases between. DNA for the CDR3: TGCGCCAGCAGCTTGAGCACGGGTTCCCTCTCGTACGAGCAGTACTTC. This sequence encodes CASSLSTGSLSYEQYF. Full variable domain (missing parts from reference TRBV5-1 and TRBJ2-7): KAGVTQTPRYLIKTRGQQVTLSCSPISGHRSVSWYQQTPGQGLQFLFEYFSETQRNKGNFPGRFSGRQFSNSRSEMNVSTLELGDSALYLCASSLSTGSLSYEQYFGPGTRLTVT.

CDR3: CASSLRDKNEKLFF. The CDR3 DNA sequence: TGTGCCAGCTCGCTCCGGGACAAGAATGAAAAACTGTTTTTT. The chain couples TRBV18 to TRBJ1-4, with D possibly matching TRBD1 (6 bases). Germline V gene lookup returns CDR1 KGHSH and CDR2 LQKENI. This CDR3 comprises 14 residues. The V end lost 6 bases, the J end lost 5 bases, and 13 bases lay between the germline ends.

The rearrangement joins TRBV5-1 to TRBJ2-5; 7 bases match TRBD1. Germline trimming cut 4 bases from V and 3 bases from J; bases unmatched to any gene: 6. The CDR3 extends over 14 amino acids. CDR1 is SGHRS, CDR2 YFSETQ, per germline. CDR3 sequence: CASSLLTGEETQYF. DNA for the CDR3: TGCGCCAGCAGCCTATTAACAGGGGAAGAGACCCAGTACTTC.

The chain uses TRBV19 and TRBJ1-1; tentative D call: TRBD1 (6 bases). The CDR3 is 17 amino acids. The V gene lost 5 bases and the J gene lost 3 bases, with 22 bases spanning the gap. Per the germline V gene, CDR1 is LNHDA and CDR2 is SQIVND (reference sequence). The CDR3 region is CASSPYLQGRLDTEAFF. DNA for the CDR3: TGTGCCAGTAGTCCCTACCTCCAGGGGAGGTTGGACACTGAAGCTTTCTTT.

The sample holds one count of this clone. The chain joins TRBV11-3 to TRBJ2-7, with 9 bases aligning to TRBD2. With V trimmed by 5 bases and J by 6 bases, 8 bases remained unmatched. CDR3 length equals 14 residues. The germline CDR1 and CDR2 sequences are SGHNT and YENEEA. The CDR3 DNA follows: TGTGCCAGCAGCAAAATTAGCGGGAGCAGCGAGCAGTACTTC. It yields the protein CASSKISGSSEQYF.

The chain couples TRBV11-2 to TRBJ2-3; 12 bases map to TRBD2. V dropped 3 bases and J dropped 3; count of bases not matched to a gene: 7. The V gene's germline CDR1 is SGHAT and CDR2 FQNNGV. There are 17 residues in the CDR3. Written as DNA, the CDR3 is TGTGCCAGCAGCTTTCTGACTAGCGGGAGCTCAACAGATACGCAGTATTTT. This encodes CASSFLTSGSSTDTQYF.

The rearrangement uses TRBV6-1 and TRBJ2-2; D call uncertain. The CDR3 is made up of 14 amino acids. The germline V and J ends were trimmed by 6 bases and 5 bases, with 13 bases remaining between them. Looked up from germline, CDR1 is MNHNS and CDR2 is SASEGT. The CDR3 nucleotides read TGTGCCAGCAGACTAAATCAGATGACCGGGGAGCTGTTTTTT. Its protein is CASRLNQMTGELFF.

This clone was detected a few times. A junction boundary mismatches the germline segment, possibly from a read error. The rearrangement joins TRBV9 to TRBJ2-2; D gene unclear. The CDR3 length is 13 residues. CDR1 is SGDLS, CDR2 YYNGEE, per germline. The CDR3 here is CASRNINSGELFF. As DNA, the CDR3 is TGTGCCAGCAGGAACATCAACAGCGGGGAGCTGTTTTTT.

The V and J genes are TRBV5-5 and TRBJ2-3; TRBD2 might be the D (6 bases). V lost 4 bases, J lost 0 bases, and 6 bases lay in between. The CDR3 covers 13 residues. Germline V CDR1 and CDR2: SGHKS, YYEKEE (reference sequence). The CDR3 DNA reads as TGTGCCAGCAGCAGCGGGAGCACAGATACGCAGTATTTT. Protein sequence: CASSSGSTDTQYF.

V usage is TRBV9 and J usage is TRBJ2-1; D might be TRBD2 (5 bases). V was trimmed by 1 base and J by 7 bases, leaving 12 bases between them. CDR1 and CDR2 (germline): SGDLS, YYNGEE. The CDR3 is 14 amino acids. CDR3 amino acids: CASSVRTSGNEQFF. The CDR3 nucleotides read TGTGCCAGCAGCGTAAGGACTTCTGGGAATGAGCAGTTCTTC.

The chain couples TRBV10-3 to TRBJ2-7, with TRBD2 identical over 7 bases. Germline-derived CDR1 and CDR2 are ENHRY and SYGVKD. V was clipped by 0 bases and J by 5 bases; unmatched bases: 4. The CDR3 is 14 residues long. This CDR3 reads CAISESGGGDEQYF. The CDR3 region has the DNA TGTGCCATCAGTGAGTCTGGGGGAGGGGACGAGCAGTACTTC.

This clone has a count of ten or more. Other DNA sequences from this sample encode an identical CDR3 as well. The chain links TRBV11-3 to TRBJ2-7; D ambiguous. This CDR3 contains 15 residues. Between the trimmed V and J ends, which lost 5 bases and 5 bases, there was a span of 19 bases. Germline loops: CDR1 SGHNT, CDR2 YENEEA. CDR3 protein: CASSPSLGRPDEQYF. The CDR3, as DNA: TGTGCCAGCAGCCCTTCCTTAGGACGGCCGGACGAGCAGTACTTC.

The J gene is TRBJ2-7, the V gene TRBV10-3; TRBD2 agrees at 10 bases. V shed 4 bases, J shed 1 base, and the junction held 4 bases outside the gene matches. Germline lookup yields CDR1 ENHRY and CDR2 SYGVKD. The CDR3 extends over 15 amino acids. The CDR3 DNA reads as TGTGCCATCAGTGCCTCGACTAGCGGGTCCTACGAGCAGTACTTC. It translates to CAISASTSGSYEQYF.

The chain combines TRBV9 with TRBJ1-1, with 7 bases fitting TRBD1. CDR3 size: 14 residues. Germline V gene data show CDR1 as SGDLS and CDR2 as YYNGEE. V gave up 0 bases and J gave up 5 bases; unmatched junction bases: 4. The CDR3 loop reads CASSVVRGRTEAFF. The DNA of the CDR3 is TGTGCCAGCAGCGTAGTCAGGGGGAGGACTGAAGCTTTCTTT.

The V call is TRBV7-9, the J call TRBJ1-1, with D tentatively TRBD1 (5 bases). The V end was cut by 5 bases, the J end by 4 bases, with 11 bases between. The V gene's germline CDR1 is SEHNR and CDR2 FQNEAQ (reference sequence). The CDR3 has 13 residues. CDR3 residues: CASSPWGGTEAFF. Written as DNA, the CDR3 is TGTGCCAGCAGCCCATGGGGCGGCACTGAAGCTTTCTTT.

This clone appeared once. The genes are TRBV6-5 and TRBJ1-2; a weak D match, TRBD1 (5 bases). The CDR3 covers 12 residues. Trimming left V 0 bases short and J 7 bases short, with 6 bases between. Looked up from germline, CDR1 is MNHEY and CDR2 is SVGAGI. CDR3 protein: CASSYSGRGYTF. The CDR3 DNA sequence: TGTGCCAGCAGTTACTCGGGGCGTGGCTACACCTTC.

This chain joins TRBV6-5 and TRBJ2-7; 7 bases line up with TRBD2. CDR1 MNHEY and CDR2 SVGAGI come from the germline V gene. The V gene end was trimmed by 3 bases and the J gene end by 5 bases; junction bases not matched to a gene: 10. This CDR3 has 15 residues. The CDR3 DNA reads TGTGCCAGCAGTTATAGTGGTGCGGGAGATCACGAGCAGTACTTC. It yields the protein CASSYSGAGDHEQYF.

This chain uses TRBV10-2 with TRBJ2-7; D is unclear. Germline values: CDR1 WSHSY, CDR2 SAAADI. Trimming took 8 bases from V and 1 from J, leaving 9 bases between them. CDR3 length: 12 residues. The CDR3 loop reads CASLSESYEQYF. In DNA form, the CDR3 reads TGCGCCAGCTTATCAGAATCCTACGAGCAGTACTTC.

This clone was seen just once. V usage is TRBV18 and J usage is TRBJ1-4; no definite D call. Trimming left V 4 bases short and J 0 bases short, with 21 bases between. The CDR3 totals 19 residues. Germline CDR1 is KGHSH and CDR2 is LQKENI. The DNA of the CDR3 is TGTGCCAGCTCACGCCGTGGCGGGAACAACCTCGCAACTAATGAAAAACTGTTTTTT. Protein product: CASSRRGGNNLATNEKLFF.

This clone is a singleton in its sample. This rearrangement joins TRBV6-6 to TRBJ2-7; no definite D call. CDR1 is MNHNY, CDR2 SVGAGI, per germline (reference sequence). The CDR3 contains 12 residues. Trimming took off 8 bases at V and 6 bases at J, with 14 bases between the two ends. The CDR3 DNA follows: TGTGCCAGCCACGGCTCAAGAGCCGAGCAGTACTTC. Its translation: CASHGSRAEQYF.

V is TRBV5-1 and J is TRBJ2-3; 15 bases are a match to TRBD2. There are 16 residues in the CDR3. CDR1 is SGHRS and CDR2 is YFSETQ in the germline V gene. The V and J ends lost 4 bases and 1 base, in that order; junction bases with no gene match: 1. The CDR3 loop reads CASSRTSGRGTDTQYF. The CDR3 DNA reads as TGCGCCAGCAGCCGGACTAGCGGGAGGGGCACAGATACGCAGTATTTT.

This rearrangement joins TRBV13 to TRBJ2-6; D remains ambiguous. Trimming pared 2 bases from V and 0 bases from J, leaving 11 bases between. This CDR3 is 17 amino acids long. Germline loops: CDR1 PRHDT, CDR2 FYEKMQ (reference sequence). CDR3 amino acids: CASSLRVRSSGANVLTF. The CDR3 DNA sequence: TGTGCCAGCAGCTTAAGGGTTCGGTCCTCTGGGGCCAACGTCCTGACTTTC.